Shown below are 9 T cell receptor beta chains from a single sample sequenced in a study of CD8 T cells in ankylosing spondylitis. TCRdb re-derived calls from the 5' RACE reads in MiXCR, one entry per CDR3 protein. The data show hundreds of thousands of distinct CDR3 sequences, with 12% seen just once and more than 0.5% held by the top ten. Whole-study findings and limits: Ankylosing spondylitis blood appeared to carry a characteristic TCR beta motif of several highly homologous variants.

No cognate antigen is known for these TCRs. The sequenced sample consisted of blood, either unsorted or a sorted T cell fraction (not recorded which). The receptors derive from a male donor with ankylosing spondylitis.

This clonotype came up many times. The chain is built from TRBV29-1 and TRBJ1-2; D possibly corresponds to TRBD1 (5 bases). This CDR3 region has 11 residues. Germline lookup yields CDR1 SQVTM and CDR2 ANQGSEA. CDR3 amino acids: CTGRDEDGYTF. The CDR3 nucleotides read TGCACCGGCAGGGACGAGGATGGCTACACCTTC.

This clonotype appeared many times. This chain joins TRBV29-1 and TRBJ2-5; D might be TRBD2 (7 bases). CDR3 length: 13 residues. V lost 4 bases and J 4 bases, leaving 13 bases between the germline ends. Germline V gives CDR1 SQVTM, CDR2 ANQGSEA. The CDR3 DNA is TGCAGCGTTGGGGGGGGCATTCCAGAGACCCAGTACTTC. As protein: CSVGGGIPETQYF.

CDR3 region: CSAPRANTGELFF. CDR3 sequence (DNA): TGCAGTGCGCCGCGGGCGAACACCGGGGAGCTGTTTTTT. The chain is built from TRBV20-1 and TRBJ2-2, with a weak D call TRBD2 (5 bases). Trimming stripped 6 bases from V and 0 bases from J, with 8 bases between. The CDR3 runs to 13 residues. Germline CDR1 DFQATT, CDR2 SNEGSKA (reference sequence).

This clonotype showed up just a few times. This chain joins TRBV3-1 and TRBJ1-5; no definite D call. The CDR3 has 14 residues. Trimming shortened V by 1 base and J by 0 bases, and 4 bases separated the two germline ends. From germline, CDR1 is LGHDT and CDR2 YNNKEL (reference sequence). CDR3 loop: CASSQAVSNQPQHF. DNA for the CDR3: TGTGCCAGCAGCCAAGCGGTTAGCAATCAGCCCCAGCATTTT.

The genes are TRBV5-5 and TRBJ1-5; 8 nucleotides line up with TRBD1. After removal of 4 bases from V and 4 bases from J, the junction contained 16 bases not matched to a gene. The germline CDR1 and CDR2 sequences are SGHKS and YYEKEE (reference sequence). The CDR3 sequence is 18 residues long. DNA for the CDR3: TGTGCCAGCAGCATCGGACAGGGAGGGGGGCTTTGGAATCAGCCCCAGCATTTT. Its protein is CASSIGQGGGLWNQPQHF.

CDR3 in amino acids: CASSYIRGPQHF. CDR3 nucleotides: TGTGCCAGCAGTTATATTCGGGGTCCCCAGCATTTT. This rearrangement joins TRBV6-5 to TRBJ1-5; D gene unclear. CDR3 length: 12 residues. Germline V CDR1 and CDR2: MNHEY, SVGAGI. The ends were cut back, 3 bases at V and 10 bases at J, with 10 bases in the middle.

The chain links TRBV7-6 to TRBJ2-5; D is perhaps TRBD1 (5 bases). Trimming shortened V by 3 bases and J by 1 base, and 9 bases separated the two germline ends. CDR3 length equals 14 residues. Germline CDR1 SGHVS, CDR2 FNYEAQ. The CDR3: CASSLTAIQETQYF. The CDR3 bases are TGTGCCAGCAGCTTGACAGCGATCCAAGAGACCCAGTACTTC.

The V gene is TRBV5-1, the J gene TRBJ2-3; D may match TRBD1 or TRBD2 (5 bases each). The V and J ends lost 2 bases and 7 bases respectively, with 8 bases between them. Germline V gene data show CDR1 as SGHRS and CDR2 as YFSETQ. The CDR3 spans 12 residues. The CDR3 nucleotides are TGCGCCAGCAGCTTCGGGGCAAATACGCAGTATTTT. Translating it yields CASSFGANTQYF.

This clonotype showed up just a few times. The CDR3 DNA follows: TGTGCCAGCAGCCGGGCAGGGGGCGCGGATGGCTACACCTTC. It encodes CASSRAGGADGYTF. V usage is TRBV3-1 and J usage is TRBJ1-2, with 8 bases fitting TRBD1. Germline trimming cut 4 bases from V and 6 bases from J; bases unmatched to any gene: 7. CDR3 size: 14 residues. Germline-derived CDR1 and CDR2 are LGHDT and YNNKEL (reference sequence).